This passage covers 7 T cell receptor beta chains from one sample sequenced in a study. The assay was immunoSEQ multiplex PCR, and TCRdb's table has in-frame clones only and misses some. The data contain around 49,000 clones, more than 85% of them seen just once; the ten biggest clones take up over 8.5%. Sequences were obtained from PBMCs. The receptors come from a man aged 35-49 years with rheumatoid arthritis.

The genes are TRBV28 and TRBJ1-6, with D hard to call. The CDR3 is 15 amino acids. CDR1 is MDHEN, CDR2 SYDVKM, per germline. V lost 5 bases and J lost 6, with 14 bases in between. The chain's CDR3 is CASSETASVNSPLHF. The CDR3 nucleotides read TGTGCCAGCAGTGAGACGGCGTCAGTTAATTCACCCCTCCACTTT.

The gene calls are TRBV4-1 and TRBJ2-2; 15 bases match TRBD2. The germline CDR1 and CDR2 sequences are MGHRA and YSYEKL. CDR3 size: 19 residues. After removal of 2 bases from V and 4 bases from J, the junction contained 8 bases not matched to a gene. The CDR3 DNA is TGCGCCAGCAGCCAACCTCTGGGACTAGCGGGGGGTGGCACCGGGGAGCTGTTTTTT. It is translated as CASSQPLGLAGGGTGELFF.

The chain couples TRBV13 to TRBJ1-1; no clear D. The CDR3 is 15 amino acids. Germline assignment: CDR1 PRHDT and CDR2 FYEKMQ (reference sequence). Between the trimmed V and J ends, which lost 7 bases and 2 bases, there was a span of 17 bases. The CDR3 DNA reads TGTGCCAGCATCCCACACTTGACGGTAAACACTGAAGCTTTCTTT. Translation gives CASIPHLTVNTEAFF.

J is TRBJ1-4 and V is TRBV28; no clear D gene. CDR1 and CDR2 (germline): MDHEN, SYDVKM. V was cut by 5 bases and J by 2 bases, with 18 bases left in between. The CDR3 spans 17 residues. CDR3 region: CASSPDFGISTNEKLFF. CDR3 bases: TGTGCCAGCAGTCCTGACTTCGGTATAAGCACTAATGAAAAACTGTTTTTT.

V and J are TRBV28 and TRBJ2-7, with 8 bases that match TRBD2. The CDR3 is 16 residues long. V trimming: 7 bases; J trimming: 2 bases; junction bases outside the gene matches: 13. CDR1 and CDR2 from the germline V gene are MDHEN and SYDVKM. This CDR3 is CASTQGGTRTAYEQYF. The CDR3 nucleotides read TGTGCCAGCACCCAAGGTGGGACTAGGACAGCCTACGAGCAGTACTTC.

The chain joins TRBV5-4 to TRBJ2-2; D gene unclear. V was trimmed by 0 bases and J by 7 bases, leaving 13 bases between them. Germline loops: CDR1 SGHNT, CDR2 YYREEE (reference sequence). The CDR3 covers 15 residues. Here the CDR3 reads CASSLAQSAVGELFF. The CDR3 DNA reads TGTGCCAGCAGCTTGGCCCAGTCTGCAGTCGGGGAGCTGTTTTTT.

A single count supports this clone. The chain uses TRBV10-3 and TRBJ2-5; maybe TRBD1 (6 bases). There are 14 residues in the CDR3. The ends were cut back, 2 bases at V and 1 base at J, with 8 bases in the middle. Germline V gene sequence: CDR1 ENHRY, CDR2 SYGVKD. The CDR3 nucleotides are TGTGCCATCAGTGAGGGACAGCCCCAAGAGACCCAGTACTTC. Translating it yields CAISEGQPQETQYF.